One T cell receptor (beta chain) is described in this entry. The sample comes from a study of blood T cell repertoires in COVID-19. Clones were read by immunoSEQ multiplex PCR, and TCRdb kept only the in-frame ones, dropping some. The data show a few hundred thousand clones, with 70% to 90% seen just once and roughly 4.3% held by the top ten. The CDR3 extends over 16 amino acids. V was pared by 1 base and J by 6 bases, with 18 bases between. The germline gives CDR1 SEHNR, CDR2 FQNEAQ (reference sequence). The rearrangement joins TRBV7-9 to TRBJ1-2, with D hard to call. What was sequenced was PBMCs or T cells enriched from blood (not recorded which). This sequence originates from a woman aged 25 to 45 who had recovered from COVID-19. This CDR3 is CASSLVGSPRKNGYTF. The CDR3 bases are TGTGCCAGCAGCTTAGTGGGCAGCCCACGAAAGAATGGCTACACCTTC.